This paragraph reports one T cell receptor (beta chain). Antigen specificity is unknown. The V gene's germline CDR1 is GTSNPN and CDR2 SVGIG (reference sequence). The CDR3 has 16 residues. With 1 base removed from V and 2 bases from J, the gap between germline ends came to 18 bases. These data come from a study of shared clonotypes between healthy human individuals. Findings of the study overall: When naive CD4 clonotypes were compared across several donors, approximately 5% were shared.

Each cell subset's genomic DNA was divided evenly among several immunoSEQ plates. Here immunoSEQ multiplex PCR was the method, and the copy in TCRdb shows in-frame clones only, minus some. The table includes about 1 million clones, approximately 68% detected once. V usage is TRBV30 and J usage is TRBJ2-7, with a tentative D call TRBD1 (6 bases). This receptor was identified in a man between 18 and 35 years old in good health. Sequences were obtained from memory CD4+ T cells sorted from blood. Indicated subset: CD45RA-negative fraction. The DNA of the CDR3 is TGTGCCTGGAGTGCCTTCCGGGACATAGGGACCTACGAGCAGTACTTC. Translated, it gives CAWSAFRDIGTYEQYF.